This TCR beta chain derives from a study of Ad26.COV2.S vaccination and SARS-CoV-2 variants. Germline V gene sequence: CDR1 SGHNT, CDR2 YYREEE (reference sequence). Germline trimming cut 5 bases from V and 3 bases from J; bases unmatched to any gene: 4. CDR3 size: 13 residues. Regarding treatment: some 20 received Ad26.COV2.S at low or high dose, single or two shots; about 5 received placebo; per-sample allocation not given. Sampling happened 63 days after the first vaccine or placebo injection. Assay: immunoSEQ multiplex PCR; the TCRdb copy retains only in-frame clones and omits some. The sample has about 410,000 clones; approximately 89% are singletons.

The V and J genes are TRBV5-4 and TRBJ2-7, with 8 bases matching TRBD1. The sequenced sample was peripheral blood, obtained in a trial of Ad26.COV2.S vaccine versus placebo. This receptor was identified in a person aged 18-60 years who received the Ad26.COV2.S COVID-19 vaccine or a placebo. The DNA for the CDR3 is TGTGCCAGCAGTAAACAGGGGGACTACGAGCAGTACTTC. Protein product: CASSKQGDYEQYF.